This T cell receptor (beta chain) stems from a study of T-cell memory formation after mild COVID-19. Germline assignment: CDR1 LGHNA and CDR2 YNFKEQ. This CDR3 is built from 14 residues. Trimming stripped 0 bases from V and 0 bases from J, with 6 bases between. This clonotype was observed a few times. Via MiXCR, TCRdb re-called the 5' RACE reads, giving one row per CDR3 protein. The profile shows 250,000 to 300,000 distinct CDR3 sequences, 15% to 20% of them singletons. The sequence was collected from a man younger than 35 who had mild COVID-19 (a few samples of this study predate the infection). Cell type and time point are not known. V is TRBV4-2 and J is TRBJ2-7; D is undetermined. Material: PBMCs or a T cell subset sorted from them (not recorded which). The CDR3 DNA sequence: TGTGCCAGCAGCCAAGATGTGGGCTCCTACGAGCAGTACTTC. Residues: CASSQDVGSYEQYF.